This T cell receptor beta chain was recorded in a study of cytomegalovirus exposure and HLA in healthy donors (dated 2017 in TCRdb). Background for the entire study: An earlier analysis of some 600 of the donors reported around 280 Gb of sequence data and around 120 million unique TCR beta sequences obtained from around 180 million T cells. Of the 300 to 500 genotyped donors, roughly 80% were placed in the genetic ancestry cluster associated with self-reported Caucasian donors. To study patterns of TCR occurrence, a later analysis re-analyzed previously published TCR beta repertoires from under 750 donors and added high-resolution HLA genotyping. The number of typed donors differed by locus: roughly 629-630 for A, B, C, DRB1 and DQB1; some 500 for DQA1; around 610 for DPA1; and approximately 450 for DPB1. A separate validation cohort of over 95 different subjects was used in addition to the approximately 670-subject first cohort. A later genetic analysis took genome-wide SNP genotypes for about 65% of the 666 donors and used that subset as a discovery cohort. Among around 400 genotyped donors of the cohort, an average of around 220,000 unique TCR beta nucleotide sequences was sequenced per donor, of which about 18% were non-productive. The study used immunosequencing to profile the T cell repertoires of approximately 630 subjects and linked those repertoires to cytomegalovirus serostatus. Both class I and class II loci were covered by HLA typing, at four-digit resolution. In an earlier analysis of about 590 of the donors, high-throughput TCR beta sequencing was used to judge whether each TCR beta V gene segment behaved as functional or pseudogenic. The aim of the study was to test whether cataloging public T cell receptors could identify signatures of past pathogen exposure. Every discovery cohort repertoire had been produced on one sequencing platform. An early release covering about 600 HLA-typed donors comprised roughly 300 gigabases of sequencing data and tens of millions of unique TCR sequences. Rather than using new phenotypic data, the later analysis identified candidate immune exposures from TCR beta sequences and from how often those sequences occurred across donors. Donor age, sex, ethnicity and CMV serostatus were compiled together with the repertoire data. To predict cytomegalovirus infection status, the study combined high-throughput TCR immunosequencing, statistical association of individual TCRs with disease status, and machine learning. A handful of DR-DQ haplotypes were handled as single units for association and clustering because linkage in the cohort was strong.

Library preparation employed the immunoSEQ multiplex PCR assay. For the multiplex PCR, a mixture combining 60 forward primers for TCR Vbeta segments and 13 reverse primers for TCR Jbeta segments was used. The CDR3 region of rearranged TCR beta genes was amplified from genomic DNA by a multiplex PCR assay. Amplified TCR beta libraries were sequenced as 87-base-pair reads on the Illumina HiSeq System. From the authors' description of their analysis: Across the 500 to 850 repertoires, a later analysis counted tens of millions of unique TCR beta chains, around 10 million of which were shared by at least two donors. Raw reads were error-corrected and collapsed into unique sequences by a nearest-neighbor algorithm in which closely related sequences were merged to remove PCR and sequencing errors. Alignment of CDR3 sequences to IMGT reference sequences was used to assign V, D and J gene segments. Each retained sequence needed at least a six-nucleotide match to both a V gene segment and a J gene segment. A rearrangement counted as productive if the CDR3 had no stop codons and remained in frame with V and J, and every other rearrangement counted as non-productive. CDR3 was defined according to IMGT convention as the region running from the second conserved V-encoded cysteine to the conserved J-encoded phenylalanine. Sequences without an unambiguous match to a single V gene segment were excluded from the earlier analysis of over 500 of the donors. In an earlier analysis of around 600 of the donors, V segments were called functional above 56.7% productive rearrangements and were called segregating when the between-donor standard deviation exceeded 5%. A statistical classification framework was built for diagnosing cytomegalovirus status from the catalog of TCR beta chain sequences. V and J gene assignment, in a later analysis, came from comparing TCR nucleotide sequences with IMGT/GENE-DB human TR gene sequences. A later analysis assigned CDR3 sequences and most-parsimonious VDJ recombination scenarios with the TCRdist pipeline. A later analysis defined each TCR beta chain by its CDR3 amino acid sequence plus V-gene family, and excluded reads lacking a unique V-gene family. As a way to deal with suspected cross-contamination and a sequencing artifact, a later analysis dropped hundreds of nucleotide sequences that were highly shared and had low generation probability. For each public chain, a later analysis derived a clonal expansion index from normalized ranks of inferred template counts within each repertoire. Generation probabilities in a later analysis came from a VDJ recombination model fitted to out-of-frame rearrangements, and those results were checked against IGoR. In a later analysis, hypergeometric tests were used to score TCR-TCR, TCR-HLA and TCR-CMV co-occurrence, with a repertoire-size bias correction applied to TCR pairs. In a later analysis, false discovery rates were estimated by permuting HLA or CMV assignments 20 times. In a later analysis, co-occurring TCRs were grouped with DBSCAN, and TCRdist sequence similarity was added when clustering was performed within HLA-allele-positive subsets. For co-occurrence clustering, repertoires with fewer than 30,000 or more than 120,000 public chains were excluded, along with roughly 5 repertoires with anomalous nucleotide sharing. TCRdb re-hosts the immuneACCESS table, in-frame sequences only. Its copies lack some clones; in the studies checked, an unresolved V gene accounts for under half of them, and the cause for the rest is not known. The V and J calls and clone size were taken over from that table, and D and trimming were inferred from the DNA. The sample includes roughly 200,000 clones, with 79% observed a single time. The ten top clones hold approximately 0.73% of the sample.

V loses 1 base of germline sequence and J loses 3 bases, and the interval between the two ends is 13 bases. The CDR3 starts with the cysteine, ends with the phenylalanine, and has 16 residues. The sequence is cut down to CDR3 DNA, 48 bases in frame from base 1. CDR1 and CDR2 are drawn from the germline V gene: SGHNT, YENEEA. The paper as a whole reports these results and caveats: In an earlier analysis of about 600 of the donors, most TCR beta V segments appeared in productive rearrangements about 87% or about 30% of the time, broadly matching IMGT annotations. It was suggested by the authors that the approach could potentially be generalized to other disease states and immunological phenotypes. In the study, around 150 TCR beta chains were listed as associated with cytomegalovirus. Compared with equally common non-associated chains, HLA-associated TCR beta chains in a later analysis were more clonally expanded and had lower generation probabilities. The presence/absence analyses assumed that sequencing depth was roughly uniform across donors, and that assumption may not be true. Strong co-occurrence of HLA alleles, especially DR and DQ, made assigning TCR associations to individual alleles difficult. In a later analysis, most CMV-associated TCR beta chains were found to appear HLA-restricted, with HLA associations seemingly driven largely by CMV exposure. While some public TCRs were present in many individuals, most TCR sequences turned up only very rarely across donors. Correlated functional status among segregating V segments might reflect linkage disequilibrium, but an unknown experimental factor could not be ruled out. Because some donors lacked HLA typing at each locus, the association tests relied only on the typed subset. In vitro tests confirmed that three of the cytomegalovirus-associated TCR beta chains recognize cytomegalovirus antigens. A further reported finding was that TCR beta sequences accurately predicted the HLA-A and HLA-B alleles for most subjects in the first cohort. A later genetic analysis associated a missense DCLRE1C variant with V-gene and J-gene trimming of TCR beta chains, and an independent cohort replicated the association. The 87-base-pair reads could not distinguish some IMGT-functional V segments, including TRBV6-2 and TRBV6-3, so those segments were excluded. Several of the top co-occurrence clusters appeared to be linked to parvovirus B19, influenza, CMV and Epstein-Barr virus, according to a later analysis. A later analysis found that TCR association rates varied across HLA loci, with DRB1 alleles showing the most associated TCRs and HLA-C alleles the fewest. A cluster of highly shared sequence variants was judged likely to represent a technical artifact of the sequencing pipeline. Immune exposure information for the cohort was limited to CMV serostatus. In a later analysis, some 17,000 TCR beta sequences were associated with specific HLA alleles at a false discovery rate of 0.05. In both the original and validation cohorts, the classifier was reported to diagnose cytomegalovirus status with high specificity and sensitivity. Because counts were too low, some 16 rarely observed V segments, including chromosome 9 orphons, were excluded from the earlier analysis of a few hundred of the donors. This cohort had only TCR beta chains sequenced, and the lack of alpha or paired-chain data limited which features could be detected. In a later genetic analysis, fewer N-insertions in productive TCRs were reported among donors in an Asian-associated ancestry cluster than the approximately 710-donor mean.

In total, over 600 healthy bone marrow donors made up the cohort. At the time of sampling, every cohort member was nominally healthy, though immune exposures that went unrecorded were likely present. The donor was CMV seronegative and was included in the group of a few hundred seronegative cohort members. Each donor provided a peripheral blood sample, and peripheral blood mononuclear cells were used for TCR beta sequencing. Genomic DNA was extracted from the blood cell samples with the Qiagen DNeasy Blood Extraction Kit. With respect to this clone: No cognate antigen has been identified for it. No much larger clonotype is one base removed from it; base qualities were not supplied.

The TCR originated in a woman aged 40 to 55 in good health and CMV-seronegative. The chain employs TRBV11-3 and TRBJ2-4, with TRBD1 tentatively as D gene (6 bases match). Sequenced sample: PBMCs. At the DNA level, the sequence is TGTGCCAGCAGCTTAGGAGGGGGATCGGGCAAAAACATTCAGTACTTC. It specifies CASSLGGGSGKNIQYF.